One sample yielded the 29 T cell receptor gamma chains listed below, sequenced in a study of Vδ1+ human thymocytes. Their target antigens are unknown. General observations from the study: Highly polyclonal TRG and TRD repertoires with Gaussian CDR3 length distributions appeared in thymus.

Extracted RNA was reverse transcribed into cDNA. Pooled V-gene forward primers with one constant-region reverse primer generated the CDR3 amplicons by multiplex PCR. TCRdb reanalysed the multiplex PCR reads with CATT. Among 25,000 to 35,000 gamma-chain clones, about 18% were seen once, and the ten largest hold under 2%. The sequenced sample was Vdelta1+ gamma-delta thymocytes from the thymus. Stated subset: FACS-sorted CD3+ TCRalphabeta- TCRVdelta1+ TCRVdelta2- thymocytes. The receptors were gathered from a boy less than two years old who had congenital heart surgery.

About this clone itself: One base away lies a much larger clone, so this may be a sequencing read error. V gene TRGV4 combines with J gene TRGJ1 or TRGJ2. Germline V gives CDR1 EGSTGY, CDR2 YDSYTSSV. The CDR3 extends over 10 amino acids. The CDR3 nucleotides are TGTGCCACCTGGGACTATAAGACACTCTTT. Translated: CATWDYKTLF.

The chain combines TRGV5 with TRGJ1 or TRGJ2. V lost 0 bases to trimming and J lost 8 bases; unmatched junction nucleotides: 7. The CDR3 consists of 13 residues. The germline CDR1 and CDR2 sequences are VINAFY and YDVSNSKD. The CDR3 DNA sequence: TGTGCCACCTGGGACAGGCCCGGAGATAAGAAACTCTTT. Translation gives CATWDRPGDKKLF.

The chain has TRGV5 and TRGJ1 or TRGJ2. Germline CDR1 and CDR2: VINAFY and YDVSNSKD. V gave up 0 bases and J gave up 11 bases; unmatched junction bases: 4. The CDR3 sequence is 11 residues long. The CDR3: CATWDRVQKLF. The DNA of the CDR3 is TGTGCCACCTGGGACAGGGTGCAGAAACTCTTT.

V and J are TRGV9 and TRGJP2. Unmatched junction bases numbered 2, after V lost 2 bases and J lost 2 bases. CDR1 and CDR2 (germline): GITISATS, ISYDGTV (reference sequence). This CDR3 comprises 14 residues. CDR3 nucleotides: TGTGCCTTGTGGGAGGGGAGTAGTGATTGGATCAAGACGTTT. Translated: CALWEGSSDWIKTF.

In its sample, this clone was seen a few times. The same CDR3 arises from other DNA sequences in this sample as well. The rearrangement joins TRGV4 to TRGJ1 or TRGJ2. V gave up 1 base and J gave up 7 bases; unmatched junction bases: 4. Germline V gives CDR1 EGSTGY, CDR2 YDSYTSSV. CDR3 length equals 12 residues. This CDR3 is CATWDGPYKKLF. CDR3 in DNA: TGTGCCACCTGGGATGGACCCTATAAGAAACTCTTT.

Worth noting for this clone: Other DNA sequences of this sample code for an identical CDR3. V usage is TRGV9 and J usage is TRGJ1 or TRGJ2. Looked up from germline, CDR1 is GITISATS and CDR2 is ISYDGTV (reference sequence). With V trimmed by 0 bases and J by 3 bases, 5 bases remained unmatched. CDR3 length: 14 amino acids. The CDR3, as DNA: TGTGCCTTGTGGGAGGTGGGCGTTTATTATAAGAAACTCTTT. Translation: CALWEVGVYYKKLF.

This clone was detected only a few times. The sample carries other DNA sequences with the same CDR3. The gene calls are TRGV9 and TRGJ1 or TRGJ2. J was trimmed by 4 bases and V by 0 bases; bases with no gene match: 3. CDR3 length equals 13 residues. Looked up from germline, CDR1 is GITISATS and CDR2 is ISYDGTV (reference sequence). CDR3 amino acids: CALWEVTYYKKLF. For the CDR3, the DNA is TGTGCCTTGTGGGAGGTGACATATTATAAGAAACTCTTT.

V gene TRGV9 combines with J gene TRGJP2. This CDR3 is 17 amino acids long. The germline V gene has CDR1 GITISATS and CDR2 ISYDGTV (reference sequence). Losses at the gene ends were 3 bases for V and 3 bases for J; bases not matched to a gene: 13. The CDR3, as DNA: TGTGCCTTGTGGGAGTTGGGGGGGGTAGGTAGTGATTGGATCAAGACGTTT. It yields the protein CALWELGGVGSDWIKTF.

This clone was recorded only once. The chain recombines TRGV8 with TRGJ1 or TRGJ2. With 2 bases clipped from V and 7 bases from J, the junction kept 11 bases outside the gene matches. The CDR3 runs 14 residues. Germline V gene lookup returns CDR1 VENAVY and CDR2 YDSYNSRV. As DNA, the CDR3 is TGTGCCACCTGGGATATCTTACTCCGGTATAAGAAACTCTTT. Its protein is CATWDILLRYKKLF.

The table lists this clone with a count of one. Other DNA sequences in the same sample also yield this CDR3. The chain combines TRGV2 with TRGJ1 or TRGJ2. V lost 0 bases, J lost 4 bases, and 6 bases stayed unmatched. Germline V lookup: CDR1 EGSNGY, CDR2 YDSYNSKV. The CDR3 runs to 14 residues. CDR3 residues: CATWDGLVYYKKLF. CDR3 coding DNA: TGTGCCACCTGGGACGGGCTGGTCTATTATAAGAAACTCTTT.

This clone has just a few counts. This chain links TRGV2 with TRGJ1 or TRGJ2. CDR3 length equals 10 residues. CDR1 is EGSNGY, CDR2 YDSYNSKV, per germline. V was clipped by 9 bases and J by 5 bases; unmatched bases: 4. The CDR3 DNA is TGTGCCACCGCGGATTATAAGAAACTCTTT. Protein product: CATADYKKLF.

This clone was seen a handful of times. This sequence joins TRGV2 and TRGJP1. Germline loops: CDR1 EGSNGY, CDR2 YDSYNSKV. This CDR3 comprises 17 residues. V lost 0 bases, J lost 0 bases, and 7 bases stayed unmatched. CDR3: CATWDGILNTTGWFKIF. The CDR3 nucleotides are TGTGCCACCTGGGACGGGATCCTCAATACCACTGGTTGGTTCAAGATATTT.

This clone showed up just a few times. Distinct nucleotide sequences in the sample also encode this CDR3. V and J are TRGV3 and TRGJ1 or TRGJ2. The CDR3 runs to 14 residues. CDR1 and CDR2 (germline): VTNTFY, YDVSTARD (reference sequence). The V gene end was trimmed by 0 bases and the J gene end by 4 bases; junction bases not matched to a gene: 6. The CDR3 DNA sequence: TGTGCCACCTGGGACAGGCCAAGGTATTATAAGAAACTCTTT. Its protein is CATWDRPRYYKKLF.

This clone has only one observation. The rearrangement links TRGV4 to TRGJ1 or TRGJ2. CDR3 length equals 9 residues. In germline, CDR1 is EGSTGY, CDR2 YDSYTSSV. The V gene end was trimmed by 5 bases and the J gene end by 12 bases; junction bases not matched to a gene: 4. CDR3 in amino acids: CATWVSKLF. The CDR3 region has the DNA TGTGCCACCTGGGTTTCGAAACTCTTT.

As for this clone: Other DNA sequences within the sample encode an identical CDR3. The V call is TRGV9, the J call TRGJ1 or TRGJ2. The V gene's germline CDR1 is GITISATS and CDR2 ISYDGTV (reference sequence). With 5 bases clipped from V and 6 bases from J, the junction kept 4 bases outside the gene matches. The CDR3 loop spans 11 amino acids. The CDR3 coding sequence is TGTGCCTTGTGGGGAGGTTATAAGAAACTCTTT. This encodes CALWGGYKKLF.

The V gene is TRGV9, the J gene TRGJP2. CDR1 and CDR2 from the germline V gene are GITISATS and ISYDGTV (reference sequence). Trimming at V came to 0 bases and at J to 8 bases, leaving 3 bases not matched to a gene. The CDR3 is 13 amino acids. In nucleotides, the CDR3 is TGTGCCTTGTGGGAGGTGAAGGATTGGATCAAGACGTTT. It specifies CALWEVKDWIKTF.

This chain joins TRGV2 and TRGJ1 or TRGJ2. The CDR3 runs 11 residues. Germline CDR1 and CDR2: EGSNGY and YDSYNSKV. J gave up 11 bases and V 1 base, and 5 bases lay outside the gene matches. CDR3 DNA: TGTGCCACCTGGGACGGTGTCCAGAAACTCTTT. Encoded protein: CATWDGVQKLF.

Details on this clone: The sample carries other DNA sequences with the same CDR3. V gene TRGV9 combines with J gene TRGJ1 or TRGJ2. CDR1 is GITISATS and CDR2 is ISYDGTV in the germline V gene (reference sequence). V lost 2 bases to trimming and J lost 8 bases; unmatched junction nucleotides: 3. The CDR3 is 11 amino acids. The CDR3 DNA is TGTGCCTTGTGGGAGGGACATAAGAAACTCTTT. As protein: CALWEGHKKLF.

The chain carries TRGV2 and TRGJ1 or TRGJ2. Germline trimming cut 0 bases from V and 4 bases from J; bases unmatched to any gene: 6. In germline, CDR1 is EGSNGY, CDR2 YDSYNSKV. CDR3 size: 14 residues. The CDR3, as DNA: TGTGCCACCTGGGACGGGCGTCAGTATTATAAGAAACTCTTT. As protein: CATWDGRQYYKKLF.

In this sample, this clone turned up a few times. This CDR3 is also generated by other DNA sequences in the sample. This chain uses TRGV4 with TRGJ1 or TRGJ2. The germline gives CDR1 EGSTGY, CDR2 YDSYTSSV. CDR3 length equals 13 residues. The V segment lost 1 base and the J segment 7 bases; nucleotides outside the gene matches: 7. The CDR3 DNA follows: TGTGCCACCTGGGATGGATTGGGGTATAAGAAACTCTTT. Translating it yields CATWDGLGYKKLF.

This chain joins TRGV5 and TRGJP2. In germline, CDR1 is VINAFY, CDR2 YDVSNSKD. The CDR3 has 14 amino acids. V shed 5 bases, J shed 2 bases, and the junction held 5 bases outside the gene matches. CDR3 sequence (DNA): TGTGCCACCTGGGCCCCAAGTAGTGATTGGATCAAGACGTTT. It is translated as CATWAPSSDWIKTF.

In its sample, this clone was seen a few times. One end of the junction does not line up with germline, which may come from a read error. The chain links TRGV2 to TRGJ1 or TRGJ2. The CDR3 runs 13 residues. Per the germline V gene, CDR1 is EGSNGY and CDR2 is YDSYNSKV. The CDR3 sequence is CATWDGPGYRKLF. The CDR3 DNA sequence: TGTGCCACCTGGGACGGGCCGGGCTATAGGAAACTCTTT.

By proportion, this clone is medium-sized. Other DNA sequences of this sample code for an identical CDR3. The J gene is TRGJ1 or TRGJ2, the V gene TRGV4. Germline-derived CDR1 and CDR2 are EGSTGY and YDSYTSSV. The CDR3 loop spans 13 amino acids. Germline trimming cut 5 bases from V and 0 bases from J; bases unmatched to any gene: 4. CDR3 DNA sequence: TGTGCCACCTGGGCCCTGAATTATTATAAGAAACTCTTT. It specifies CATWALNYYKKLF.

As for this clone: Other DNA sequences in the same sample also yield this CDR3. The chain uses TRGV2 and TRGJ1 or TRGJ2. This CDR3 is 14 amino acids long. The J segment lost 3 bases and the V segment lost 4 bases, leaving 9 bases of the junction unmatched. CDR1 is EGSNGY, CDR2 YDSYNSKV, per germline. The CDR3 protein is CATWDGNRYYKKLF. The CDR3 DNA reads TGTGCCACCTGGGATGGGAACCGTTATTATAAGAAACTCTTT.

The J gene is TRGJ1 or TRGJ2, the V gene TRGV4. J was trimmed by 1 base and V by 5 bases; bases with no gene match: 11. The CDR3 length is 15 residues. Germline CDR1 reads EGSTGY; CDR2 reads YDSYTSSV. CDR3 protein: CATWAEHSNYYKKLF. The CDR3 nucleotides are TGTGCCACCTGGGCCGAACATTCCAATTATTATAAGAAACTCTTT.

The chain uses TRGV5 and TRGJ1 or TRGJ2. The ends lost 3 bases at V and 12 bases at J; junction bases unmatched: 5. The CDR3 length is 10 residues. CDR1 and CDR2 from the germline V gene are VINAFY and YDVSNSKD. CDR3 sequence: CATWDWVKLF. The CDR3 DNA reads as TGTGCCACCTGGGACTGGGTGAAACTCTTT.

This clone has just a few counts. The chain employs TRGV9 and TRGJ1 or TRGJ2. V trimming: 3 bases; J trimming: 3 bases; junction bases outside the gene matches: 8. CDR3 length equals 14 residues. CDR1 GITISATS and CDR2 ISYDGTV come from the germline V gene (reference sequence). CDR3 nucleotide sequence: TGTGCCTTGTGGGAGTATGTCGCTTATTATAAGAAACTCTTT. It specifies CALWEYVAYYKKLF.

A few counts support this clone. Just one base apart from a much larger clone, this may be a read error. The J gene is TRGJ1 or TRGJ2, the V gene TRGV8. CDR3 length: 13 residues. Germline CDR1 reads VENAVY; CDR2 reads YDSYNSRV. V lost 4 bases to trimming and J lost 1 base; unmatched junction nucleotides: 4. The CDR3 here is CATWERNYYKKLF. The DNA of the CDR3 is TGTGCCACCTGGGAAAGAAATTATTATAAGAAACTCTTT.

The V call is TRGV5, the J call TRGJ1 or TRGJ2. This CDR3 region has 14 residues. J was trimmed by 4 bases and V by 0 bases; bases with no gene match: 6. CDR1 and CDR2 (germline): VINAFY, YDVSNSKD. The CDR3 sequence: CATWDRHTYYKKLF. The CDR3, as DNA: TGTGCCACCTGGGACAGGCATACATATTATAAGAAACTCTTT.